Listed below are T cell receptor beta chains from one sample, sequenced in a study of blood T cell repertoires in COVID-19. The repertoire was sequenced with immunoSEQ multiplex PCR; TCRdb's copy has only in-frame clones and lacks some. The sample consists of 250,000 or so clones, approximately 80% of them appearing once. Sequencing used peripheral blood. These receptors all come from an elderly man with acute or convalescent COVID-19. Both conserved end residues are part of each CDR3. The D gene is left open where the match is weak.

>TRBV10-3|TRBD2
CAISVLTSGGRDTQYF
>TRBV4-1|TRBD1
CASSQTRDRGSYEQYF
>TRBV6-5|.
CASSDPAVRGSPLHF
>TRBV19|TRBD1
CASSIWDRGFYNEQFF
>TRBV2|TRBD1
CASSEARGYEKLFF
>TRBV5-1|.
CASSLGTVSSYEQYF
>TRBV14|.
CASSFWTANTEAFF
>TRBV5-1|.
CASSLGSSSYNEQFF
>TRBV2|.
CASSGQLLAKNIQYF
>TRBV28|TRBD1
CASSGQGRYEQYF
>TRBV7-2|TRBD1
CASSLVATGLGYTF
>TRBV19|.
CASSYHSFTGELFF
>TRBV28|TRBD1
CASSLRGQGNSPLHF
>TRBV4-2|TRBD1
CASSTDRGRTGELFF
>TRBV19|TRBD1
CASRIQGQGTEAFF
>TRBV27|TRBD1
CASSLYRGSNGYTF
>TRBV5-1|TRBD1
CASSVDRVSTEAFF
>TRBV24-1|.
CATSEPGNTEAFF
>TRBV4-2|TRBD1
CASSQEGTGKGDSPLHF
>TRBV12-5|TRBD2
CASGFAGVNTGELFF
>TRBV30|TRBD2
CAWSVRPGLAGEDTQYF
>TRBV5-1|.
CASSLPGVTSEQFF
>TRBV13|TRBD1
CASSSPGQKNSGNTIYF
>TRBV18|TRBD1
CASSPNPEGQGDTGYTF
>TRBV7-9|.
CASSFAPGDSYEQYF
>TRBV24-1|.
CATSNPSSGNTIYF
>TRBV6-5|TRBD1
CASSKGGAGYGYTF
>TRBV6-5|TRBD2
CASSYRAGGRTGELFF
>TRBV6-5|.
CASHAQGNQPQHF
>TRBV29-1|.
CSVLGGEQFF
>TRBV19|TRBD1
CASSRLGQSYGYTF
>TRBV7-9|TRBD1
CASSRSGTGDYEQYF